These 30 T cell receptor beta chains share one sample of origin, sequenced in a study of cytomegalovirus exposure and HLA in healthy donors. The PCR was carried out with 60 Vbeta primers and 13 Jbeta primers. Generated by immunoSEQ multiplex PCR, the TCRdb table keeps only in-frame clones and is missing some. Here the sample spans about 220,000 clones, approximately 88% being singletons. Material for sequencing was PBMCs. Every receptor here comes from a boy between 2 and 10 years old in good health and CMV-seronegative.

V usage is TRBV25-1 and J usage is TRBJ2-5; maybe TRBD1 (6 bases). Trimming took 3 bases from V and 3 from J, leaving 17 bases between them. The CDR3 runs 16 residues. CDR1 is MGHDK, CDR2 SYGVNS, per germline. The CDR3 DNA is TGTGCCAGCAGTGATTGGGGGCGTGGGCACAAAGAGACCCAGTACTTC. Translating it yields CASSDWGRGHKETQYF.

The gene calls are TRBV5-4 and TRBJ2-4; D might be TRBD1 (6 bases). V was cut by 1 base and J by 4 bases, with 9 bases left in between. Germline CDR1 SGHNT, CDR2 YYREEE (reference sequence). This CDR3 contains 14 residues. The CDR3 nucleotides read TGTGCCAGCAGCTTGAACAGGGCAAAAAACATTCAGTACTTC. Translation gives CASSLNRAKNIQYF.

The V call is TRBV5-4, the J call TRBJ1-1; tentative D call: TRBD1 (6 bases). Looked up from germline, CDR1 is SGHNT and CDR2 is YYREEE (reference sequence). The CDR3 runs to 15 residues. The V end lost 2 bases, the J end lost 1 base, and 12 bases lay between the germline ends. CDR3 nucleotides: TGTGCCAGCAGCTTACCTGACAGGTCGAACACTGAAGCTTTCTTT. Its protein is CASSLPDRSNTEAFF.

The chain has TRBV6-5 and TRBJ1-4; 10 bases are a match to TRBD1. The CDR3 contains 16 residues. Germline assignment: CDR1 MNHEY and CDR2 SVGAGI. J gave up 4 bases and V 4 bases, and 6 bases lay outside the gene matches. The CDR3 bases are TGTGCCAGCAGTTTAAGAGGACAGGGGGATAATGAAAAACTGTTTTTT. Translated, it gives CASSLRGQGDNEKLFF.

The chain couples TRBV7-3 to TRBJ2-3; D perhaps matches TRBD2 (7 bases). This CDR3 comprises 16 residues. V was clipped by 1 base and J by 5 bases, with 16 bases between them. Germline V gene data show CDR1 as SGHTA and CDR2 as FQGTGA. The CDR3: CASSLIDGGRGDTQYF. The CDR3 nucleotides are TGTGCCAGCAGCTTAATAGACGGGGGGCGGGGAGATACGCAGTATTTT.

This clone was observed a single time. The CDR3: CASSQDGVRNEQFF. In DNA form, the CDR3 reads TGCGCCAGCAGCCAAGACGGAGTACGCAATGAGCAGTTCTTC. The chain couples TRBV4-1 to TRBJ2-1; no firm D call. V dropped 0 bases and J dropped 6 bases, with 9 bases sitting between them. Germline assignment: CDR1 MGHRA and CDR2 YSYEKL. There are 14 residues in the CDR3.

J is TRBJ1-6 and V is TRBV4-2; D perhaps matches TRBD1 (6 bases). From germline, CDR1 is LGHNA and CDR2 YNFKEQ. Trimming removed 1 base from V and 11 bases from J, with 9 bases in between. The CDR3 is made up of 13 amino acids. CDR3 loop: CASSQVSGAPLHF. The CDR3 bases are TGTGCCAGCAGCCAAGTTTCAGGGGCACCCCTCCACTTT.

The rearrangement links TRBV6-5 to TRBJ2-2, with no clear D. V dropped 5 bases and J dropped 6 bases, with 7 bases sitting between them. This CDR3 is built from 12 residues. The germline V gene has CDR1 MNHEY and CDR2 SVGAGI. The CDR3 nucleotides read TGTGCCAGCAGTGAGCGCCCCGGGGAGCTGTTTTTT. It is translated as CASSERPGELFF.

The V gene is TRBV5-8, the J gene TRBJ2-7, with D perhaps TRBD1 (6 bases). V lost 4 bases to trimming and J lost 5 bases, with 16 bases between them. The CDR3 sequence is 14 residues long. Germline CDR1 and CDR2: SGHTS and YDEGEE. This CDR3 reads CASSGRSGAHEQYF. The CDR3 DNA sequence: TGTGCCAGCAGCGGAAGATCAGGGGCCCACGAGCAGTACTTC.

The V gene is TRBV19, the J gene TRBJ1-1; TRBD1 matches at 10 bases. The V gene's germline CDR1 is LNHDA and CDR2 SQIVND (reference sequence). The CDR3 spans 15 residues. Trimming at V came to 5 bases and at J to 3 bases, leaving 6 bases not matched to a gene. CDR3: CASSPMGTGDTEAFF. CDR3 sequence (DNA): TGTGCCAGTAGTCCTATGGGGACAGGGGACACTGAAGCTTTCTTT. Based on the CDR3 plus reference TRBV19 and TRBJ1-1, the full variable domain is DGGITQSPKYLFRKEGQNVTLSCEQNLNHDAMYWYRQDPGQGLRLIYYSQIVNDFQKGDIAEGYSVSREKKESFPLTVTSAQKNPTAFYLCASSPMGTGDTEAFFGQGTRLTVV.

The chain couples TRBV7-9 to TRBJ2-7; D unresolved. There are 14 residues in the CDR3. Germline CDR1 and CDR2: SEHNR and FQNEAQ (reference sequence). V lost 2 bases and J 0 bases, leaving 8 bases between the germline ends. CDR3 sequence: CASSLTGPSYEQYF. CDR3 DNA sequence: TGTGCCAGCAGCTTAACGGGTCCCTCCTACGAGCAGTACTTC.

This chain uses TRBV29-1 with TRBJ2-1, with unresolved D. The ends were cut back, 1 base at V and 0 bases at J, with 13 bases in the middle. The CDR3 is 16 amino acids. Per the germline V gene, CDR1 is SQVTM and CDR2 is ANQGSEA. In nucleotides, the CDR3 is TGCAGCGTTGAAGGAGGCGTACTAAGCTCCTACAATGAGCAGTTCTTC. This codes for CSVEGGVLSSYNEQFF.

The chain is built from TRBV6-5 and TRBJ2-5, with D possibly being TRBD2 (5 bases). V gave up 5 bases and J gave up 3 bases, with 10 bases separating them. The CDR3 totals 13 residues. Germline-derived CDR1 and CDR2 are MNHEY and SVGAGI. CDR3 region: CASSPTRKETQYF. Written as DNA, the CDR3 is TGTGCCAGCAGTCCCACTAGGAAAGAGACCCAGTACTTC.

The chain uses TRBV7-9 and TRBJ2-5; 7 nucleotides line up with TRBD2. Germline V gene sequence: CDR1 SEHNR, CDR2 FQNEAQ (reference sequence). Trimming took 2 bases from V and 5 from J; bases not matched to a gene: 5. CDR3 size: 14 residues. The DNA for the CDR3 is TGTGCCAGCAGCTTACTCGGGGGAGGGGAGACCCAGTACTTC. Translation: CASSLLGGGETQYF.

This chain links TRBV6-1 with TRBJ2-5; TRBD1 agrees at 7 bases. Germline lookup yields CDR1 MNHNS and CDR2 SASEGT. CDR3 length: 14 residues. With 5 bases clipped from V and 2 bases from J, the junction kept 5 bases outside the gene matches. The CDR3 bases are TGTGCCAGCAGTTTACAGGGGCTTCAAGAGACCCAGTACTTC. Its protein product is CASSLQGLQETQYF.

The rearrangement uses TRBV5-1 and TRBJ2-3, with D uncertain. Trimming removed 0 bases from V and 4 bases from J, with 6 bases in between. This CDR3 contains 13 residues. CDR1 and CDR2 from the germline V gene are SGHRS and YFSETQ. The CDR3 sequence is CASSLAGADTQYF. The CDR3 nucleotides read TGCGCCAGCAGCTTGGCCGGAGCAGATACGCAGTATTTT.

The chain carries TRBV6-4 and TRBJ2-7, with 10 bases that match TRBD2. Germline V lookup: CDR1 MRHNA, CDR2 SNTAGT. This CDR3 region has 14 residues. Trimming took 8 bases from V and 2 from J; bases not matched to a gene: 6. The CDR3 loop is CASLGLAATYEQYF. The CDR3 coding sequence is TGTGCCAGCCTCGGACTAGCGGCGACCTACGAGCAGTACTTC.

The V and J genes are TRBV11-2 and TRBJ2-7; D is perhaps TRBD2 (6 bases). V was shortened by 1 base and J by 3 bases, with 10 bases between the two germline ends. CDR3 length equals 14 residues. CDR1 and CDR2 from the germline V gene are SGHAT and FQNNGV. The CDR3, as DNA: TGTGCCAGCAGCTTAGTGGACTACCACTACGAGCAGTACTTC. It encodes CASSLVDYHYEQYF.

The rearrangement uses TRBV19 and TRBJ2-1; 13 bases map to TRBD2. Germline V gene lookup returns CDR1 LNHDA and CDR2 SQIVND (reference sequence). The CDR3 runs to 14 residues. V dropped 6 bases and J dropped 7; count of bases not matched to a gene: 3. The CDR3 spells CASRGLAGRNEQFF. The CDR3 DNA reads as TGTGCCAGTAGGGGACTAGCGGGACGGAATGAGCAGTTCTTC.

On this clone itself: This sample also contains other DNA sequences that code for the same CDR3. V gene TRBV5-1 combines with J gene TRBJ1-2; weak D call: TRBD1 (5 bases). Germline V gives CDR1 SGHRS, CDR2 YFSETQ. This CDR3 has 13 amino acids. Trimming shortened V by 0 bases and J by 6 bases, and 9 bases separated the two germline ends. The CDR3 loop reads CASSLEQGDGYTF. CDR3 DNA: TGCGCCAGCAGCTTGGAACAAGGGGATGGCTACACCTTC.

This clone appeared a single time. V gene TRBV27 combines with J gene TRBJ2-7; 9 positions match TRBD1. This CDR3 spans 15 amino acids. V lost 5 bases, J lost 6 bases, and 11 bases stayed unmatched. CDR1 and CDR2 from the germline V gene are MNHEY and SMNVEV (reference sequence). In nucleotides, the CDR3 is TGTGCCAGCAGTATACGGACAGGGGTTCTTGTCGAGCAGTACTTC. It yields the protein CASSIRTGVLVEQYF.

This clone was recorded once. The chain uses TRBV7-8 and TRBJ2-7; TRBD1 matches 11 bases. The CDR3 has 16 amino acids. J gave up 0 bases and V 1 base, and 2 bases lay outside the gene matches. In germline, CDR1 is SGHVS, CDR2 FQNEAQ. This chain's CDR3 is CASSLEDRGHSYEQYF. CDR3 nucleotides: TGTGCCAGCAGCTTAGAGGACAGGGGGCACTCCTACGAGCAGTACTTC.

The chain recombines TRBV9 with TRBJ1-1; D is uncertain. Germline V gene data show CDR1 as SGDLS and CDR2 as YYNGEE. The CDR3 has 11 residues. CDR3 residues: CGVEEGPGAFF. In DNA, the CDR3 is TGTGGAGTCGAGGAGGGTCCAGGAGCTTTCTTT. The variable domain in full, completed from reference TRBV9 and TRBJ1-1, reads DSGVTQTPKHLITATGQRVTLRCSPRSGDLSVYWYQQSLDQGLQFLIQYYNGEERAKGNILERFSAQQFPDLHSELNLSSLELGDSALYFCGVEEGPGAFFGQGTRLTVV.

The J gene is TRBJ2-2, the V gene TRBV4-2; TRBD2 agrees at 9 bases. The ends lost 2 bases at V and 4 bases at J; junction bases unmatched: 5. This CDR3 is built from 16 residues. Germline lookup yields CDR1 LGHNA and CDR2 YNFKEQ. The CDR3 DNA is TGTGCCAGCAGCCAATCAGCGGGAGGAGGCACCGGGGAGCTGTTTTTT. Encoded protein: CASSQSAGGGTGELFF.

The chain employs TRBV10-2 and TRBJ2-7; 9 nucleotides align to TRBD2. The ends lost 1 base at V and 3 bases at J; junction bases unmatched: 4. The CDR3 consists of 15 residues. CDR1 WSHSY and CDR2 SAAADI come from the germline V gene. CDR3 DNA sequence: TGCGCCAGCAGTGAGTTGGCGGGGGGGGGCTACGAGCAGTACTTC. This codes for CASSELAGGGYEQYF.

Here the CDR3 reads CASSVEGAGPQYF. CDR3 coding DNA: TGTGCCAGCAGCGTAGAAGGGGCTGGGCCGCAGTATTTT. The V and J genes are TRBV9 and TRBJ2-3; maybe TRBD1 (5 bases). Germline-derived CDR1 and CDR2 are SGDLS and YYNGEE. Trimming removed 0 bases from V and 10 bases from J, with 12 bases in between. The CDR3 covers 13 residues.

The CDR3 DNA sequence: TGTGCCAGCAGCCAGGACAGGGCTGGCTACGAGCAGTACTTC. Translation: CASSQDRAGYEQYF. The V and J genes are TRBV7-6 and TRBJ2-7; 8 positions match TRBD1. The CDR3 runs to 14 residues. Germline lookup yields CDR1 SGHVS and CDR2 FNYEAQ. V shed 5 bases, J shed 3 bases, and the junction held 6 bases outside the gene matches.

The chain employs TRBV6-4 and TRBJ2-1; possible D gene TRBD2, 6 bases. This CDR3 is 17 amino acids long. V dropped 2 bases and J dropped 1 base, with 15 bases sitting between them. Germline values: CDR1 MRHNA, CDR2 SNTAGT. The CDR3 DNA is TGTGCCAGCAGTGACGGGTTTAAGCGGGCGTCCTACAATGAGCAGTTCTTC. This sequence encodes CASSDGFKRASYNEQFF.

The chain uses TRBV6-1 and TRBJ2-3, with 7 bases lining up with TRBD1. Germline CDR1 reads MNHNS; CDR2 reads SASEGT. Trimming removed 6 bases from V and 0 bases from J; junction bases left unmatched: 6. The CDR3 is 15 residues long. The CDR3 DNA is TGTGCCAGCAGACACCGACAGGGAAGCACAGATACGCAGTATTTT. It encodes CASRHRQGSTDTQYF.

The table lists this clone with a few counts. The CDR3 region has the DNA TGCGCCAGCAGCTTGGAGGGGGAGGAAGCTTTCTTT. Translation: CASSLEGEEAFF. The chain joins TRBV5-1 to TRBJ1-1; weak D call: TRBD1 (6 bases). V lost 0 bases, J lost 8 bases, and 8 bases lay in between. This CDR3 comprises 12 residues. The germline V gene encodes CDR1 SGHRS and CDR2 YFSETQ.